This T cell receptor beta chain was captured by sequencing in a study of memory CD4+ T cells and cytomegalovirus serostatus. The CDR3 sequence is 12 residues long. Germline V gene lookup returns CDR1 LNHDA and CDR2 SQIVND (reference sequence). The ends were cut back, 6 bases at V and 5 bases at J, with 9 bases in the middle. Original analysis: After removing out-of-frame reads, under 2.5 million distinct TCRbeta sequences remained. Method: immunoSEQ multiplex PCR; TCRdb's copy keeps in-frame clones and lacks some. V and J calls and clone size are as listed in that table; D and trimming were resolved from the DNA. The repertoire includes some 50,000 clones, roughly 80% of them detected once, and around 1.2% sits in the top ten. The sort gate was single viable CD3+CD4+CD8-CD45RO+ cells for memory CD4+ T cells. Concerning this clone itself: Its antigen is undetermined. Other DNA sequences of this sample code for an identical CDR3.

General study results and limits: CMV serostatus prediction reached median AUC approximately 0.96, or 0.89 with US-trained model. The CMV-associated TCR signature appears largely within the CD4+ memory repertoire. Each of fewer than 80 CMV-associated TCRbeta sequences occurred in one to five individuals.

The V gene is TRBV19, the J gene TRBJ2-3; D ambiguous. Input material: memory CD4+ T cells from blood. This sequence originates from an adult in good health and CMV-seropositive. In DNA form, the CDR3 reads TGTGCCAGTAGACTTTCAGGAGATACGCAGTATTTT. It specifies CASRLSGDTQYF. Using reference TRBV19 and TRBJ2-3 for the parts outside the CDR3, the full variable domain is DGGITQSPKYLFRKEGQNVTLSCEQNLNHDAMYWYRQDPGQGLRLIYYSQIVNDFQKGDIAEGYSVSREKKESFPLTVTSAQKNPTAFYLCASRLSGDTQYFGPGTRLTVL.